The clone carrying this T cell receptor beta chain showed up many times. Antigen specificity is unknown. The data were obtained in a study of T-cell reconstitution after alpha-beta-depleted transplantation in children. The TCRbeta library incorporated unique molecular identifiers. TCRdb passed the PCR reads through MiXCR, listing each CDR3 protein once. The repertoire has 250,000 to 300,000 distinct CDR3 sequences, about a tenth of them found once; the top ten carry roughly 7.1%. Overall study findings and caveats: In patients about two months after transplant, alpha-beta T cells reportedly arose from several hundred expanded graft clones. T-cell counts and diversity at one year following transplant were attributed mainly to newly produced T cells.

The CDR3 runs 13 residues. CDR1 is SEHNR and CDR2 is FQNEAQ in the germline V gene (reference sequence). V was trimmed by 5 bases and J by 2 bases, leaving 10 bases between them. This sequence joins TRBV7-9 and TRBJ2-7, with unresolved D. The TCR originated in a boy under three years old with acute myeloid leukemia, due to receive a stem cell transplant. Source: PBMCs, taken before TCRalphabeta/CD19-depleted stem cell transplant. In DNA, the CDR3 is TGTGCCAGCAGCCTTGAGATAGCCTACGAGCAGTACTTC. It translates to CASSLEIAYEQYF. Variable domain in full (rest from reference TRBV7-9 and TRBJ2-7): DTGVSQNPRHKITKRGQNVTFRCDPISEHNRLYWYRQTLGQGPEFLTYFQNEAQLEKSRLLSDRFSAERPKGSFSTLEIQRTEQGDSAMYLCASSLEIAYEQYFGPGTRLTVT.